This T cell receptor beta chain emerged from a study of T cells in Graves' hyperthyroidism and ophthalmopathy. It was RNA transcripts that yielded the amplified TCR beta CDR3 regions. When the TCR CDR3 underwent first-round RT-PCR, the HTBI primer set was used. Each CDR3 protein gets one entry after TCRdb re-called the multiplex PCR reads with MiXCR. The sample has approximately 640,000 distinct CDR3 sequences, under 20% seen once; the top ten hold around 3.9%. V was pared by 4 bases and J by 6 bases, with 4 bases of the junction left unmatched. This CDR3 region has 14 residues. In germline, CDR1 is KGHDR, CDR2 SFDVKD. Clinical symptoms, serum thyroxine and TRAb, thyroid ultrasound and orbital computed tomography were used for the diagnoses. From more than 9.5 ml of fresh peripheral blood, PBMCs were isolated.

The J gene is TRBJ2-3, the V gene TRBV24-1; TRBD1 matches 9 bases. The receptor was isolated from a woman aged 25 to 39 with Graves' hyperthyroidism. The source material was blood. CDR3 sequence: CATSDPTGGDTQYF. The CDR3 DNA reads as TGTGCCACCAGTGACCCGACAGGGGGGGATACGCAGTATTTT.